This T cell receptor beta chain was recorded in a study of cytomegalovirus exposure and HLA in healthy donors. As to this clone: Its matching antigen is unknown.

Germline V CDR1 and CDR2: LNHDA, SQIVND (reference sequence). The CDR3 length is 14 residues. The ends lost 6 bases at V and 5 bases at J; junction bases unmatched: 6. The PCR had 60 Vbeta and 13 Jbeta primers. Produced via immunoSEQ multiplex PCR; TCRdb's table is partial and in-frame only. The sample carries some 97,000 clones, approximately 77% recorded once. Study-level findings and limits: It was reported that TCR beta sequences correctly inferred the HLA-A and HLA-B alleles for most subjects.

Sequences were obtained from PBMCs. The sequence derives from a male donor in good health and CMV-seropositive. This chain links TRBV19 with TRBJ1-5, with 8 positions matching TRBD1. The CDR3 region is CASSSQGGYQPQHF. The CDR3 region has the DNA TGTGCCAGTAGCTCACAGGGGGGGTATCAGCCCCAGCATTTT.